Detailed here is one TCR beta chain. What it binds is not known. This record comes from a study of post-analysis software for immune sequencing data. This CDR3 region has 14 residues. Germline-derived CDR1 and CDR2 are MNHEY and SVGAGI. With 8 bases removed from V and 1 base from J, the gap between germline ends came to 13 bases. cDNA libraries of TCR beta carried unique molecular identifiers. One entry per CDR3 protein, called by TCRdb with MiXCR from the PCR reads. The sample yields roughly 570,000 distinct CDR3 sequences, around 31% seen once. Study-level findings and limits: Patients had higher frequencies than controls of roughly five TRBV segments, including TRBV5-6, TRBV5-1 and TRBV20-1. By F measure, samples from a shared preparation batch strongly co-clustered.

The chain has TRBV6-5 and TRBJ2-3; TRBD1 might be the D (5 bases). The clonotype originates from a girl under 18 with multiple sclerosis. The sample was blood. CDR3 sequence: CASGRERGTDTQYF. DNA for the CDR3: TGTGCCAGCGGCAGGGAAAGGGGCACAGATACGCAGTATTTT.